What follows is one TCR beta chain and its context. This sample was included in a study of T cell changes during pregnancy in multiple sclerosis. Only in-frame clones appear in the TCRdb table, and some are missing; sequencing was by immunoSEQ multiplex PCR. The data show some 22,000 clones, roughly 84% seen once. Germline-derived CDR1 and CDR2 are LGHNA and YNFKEQ. The CDR3 has 16 amino acids. V lost 1 base to trimming and J lost 6 bases; unmatched junction nucleotides: 9. This rearrangement joins TRBV4-2 to TRBJ1-2; 9 positions agree with TRBD1. The receptor was derived from a female donor with multiple sclerosis, enrolled in a pregnancy study. The source material was CD8+ T cells from peripheral blood mononuclear cells, sampled after pregnancy. DNA of the CDR3: TGTGCCAGCAGCCAAGTCACAGCGGACAGGGGTCATGGCTACACCTTC. Encoded protein: CASSQVTADRGHGYTF.